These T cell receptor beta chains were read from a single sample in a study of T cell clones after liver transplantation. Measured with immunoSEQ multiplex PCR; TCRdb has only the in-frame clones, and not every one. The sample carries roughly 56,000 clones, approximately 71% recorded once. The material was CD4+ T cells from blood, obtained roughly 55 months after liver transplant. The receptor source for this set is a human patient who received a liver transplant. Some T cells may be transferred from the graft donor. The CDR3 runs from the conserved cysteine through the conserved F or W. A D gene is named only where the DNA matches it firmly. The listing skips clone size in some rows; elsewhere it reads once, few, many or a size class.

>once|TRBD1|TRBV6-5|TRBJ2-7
CASRRTGAPEQYF
TGTGCCAGCAGAAGGACAGGGGCCCCCGAGCAGTACTTC
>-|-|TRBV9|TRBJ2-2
CASSVGEADTGELFF
TGTGCCAGCAGCGTAGGGGAGGCCGACACCGGGGAGCTGTTTTTT
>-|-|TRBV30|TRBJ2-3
CAWSKTASTDTQYF
TGTGCCTGGAGTAAGACAGCCAGCACAGATACGCAGTATTTT
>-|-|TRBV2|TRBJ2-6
CASSCESRANVLTF
TGTGCCAGCAGTTGTGAAAGTCGGGCCAACGTCCTGACTTTC
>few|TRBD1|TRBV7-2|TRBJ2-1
CASSLGQGAYNEQFF
TGTGCCAGCAGCTTAGGACAGGGAGCCTACAATGAGCAGTTCTTC
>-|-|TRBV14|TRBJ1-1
CASSLVPGVMNTEAFF
TGTGCCAGCAGCCTTGTGCCAGGAGTTATGAACACTGAAGCTTTCTTT
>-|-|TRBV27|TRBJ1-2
CASSLGRASGHYGYTF
TGTGCCAGCAGTTTAGGTCGGGCCTCGGGTCACTATGGCTACACCTTC
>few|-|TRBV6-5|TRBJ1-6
CASTRWVANNSPLHF
TGTGCCAGCACCAGATGGGTGGCCAATAATTCACCCCTCCACTTT
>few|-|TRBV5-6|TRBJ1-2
CASSFMADYGYTF
TGTGCCAGCAGCTTCATGGCGGATTATGGCTACACCTTC
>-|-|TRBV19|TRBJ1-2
CASSIGRDIGYTF
TGTGCCAGTAGTATAGGCCGGGACATTGGCTACACCTTC
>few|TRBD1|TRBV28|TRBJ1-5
CASSSGTGWVNQPQHF
TGTGCCAGCAGTTCGGGGACAGGATGGGTTAATCAGCCCCAGCATTTT
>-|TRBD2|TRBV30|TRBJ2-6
CAWRRGRGAGGANVLTF
TGTGCCTGGAGACGGGGGCGGGGGGCGGGTGGGGCCAACGTCCTGACTTTC
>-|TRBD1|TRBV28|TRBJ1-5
CASSPRDSLNQPQHF
TGTGCCAGCAGTCCTCGGGACAGCCTCAATCAGCCCCAGCATTTT
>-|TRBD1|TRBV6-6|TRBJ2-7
CATAGQGSYEQYF
TGTGCCACCGCTGGACAGGGTTCCTACGAGCAGTACTTC
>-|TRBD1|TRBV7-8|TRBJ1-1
CASSSQRTGSNTEAFF
TGTGCCAGCAGCTCCCAAAGGACAGGGAGCAACACTGAAGCTTTCTTT
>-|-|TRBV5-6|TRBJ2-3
CASSATGTDTQYF
TGTGCCAGCAGCGCCACAGGGACAGATACGCAGTATTTT
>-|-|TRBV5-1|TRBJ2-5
CASSLTQGGGGETQYF
TGCGCCAGCAGCTTGACCCAGGGAGGAGGTGGAGAGACCCAGTACTTC
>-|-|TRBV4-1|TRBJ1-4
CASSQAGGAGVNEKLFF
TGCGCCAGCAGCCAGGCGGGGGGCGCAGGGGTAAATGAAAAACTGTTTTTT
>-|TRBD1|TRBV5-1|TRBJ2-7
CASSLWGTGTYEQYF
TGCGCCAGCAGCTTGTGGGGGACAGGAACCTACGAGCAGTACTTC
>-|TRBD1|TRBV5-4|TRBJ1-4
CASSFRQGVRGEKLFF
TGTGCCAGCAGCTTCAGACAGGGGGTGCGTGGGGAAAAACTGTTTTTT
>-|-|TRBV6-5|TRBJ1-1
CASSYSSGKEAFF
TGTGCCAGCAGTTACTCTTCCGGGAAGGAAGCTTTCTTT
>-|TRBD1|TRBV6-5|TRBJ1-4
CASSRGQAEGLFF
TGTGCCAGCAGTAGGGGACAGGCGGAAGGACTGTTTTTT
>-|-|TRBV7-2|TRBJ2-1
CASSLSGGNSLWDEQFF
TGTGCCAGCAGCTTGTCGGGCGGGAATTCCCTCTGGGATGAGCAGTTCTTC
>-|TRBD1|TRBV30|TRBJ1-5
CAWREQGKEAQHF
TGTGCCTGGAGGGAACAGGGGAAGGAGGCCCAGCATTTT
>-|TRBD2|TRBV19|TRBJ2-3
CASSIGGGDLFGTDTQYF
TGTGCCAGTAGTATAGGCGGGGGGGACTTATTCGGCACAGATACGCAGTATTTT
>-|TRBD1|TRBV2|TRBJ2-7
CASSAGGTGNYEQYF
TGTGCCAGCAGTGCCGGTGGGACAGGGAACTACGAGCAGTACTTC
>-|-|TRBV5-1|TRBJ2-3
CASSGTFTDTQYF
TGCGCCAGCAGCGGTACTTTCACAGATACGCAGTATTTT
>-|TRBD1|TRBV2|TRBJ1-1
CASTGQGAQNTEAFF
TGTGCCAGCACTGGACAGGGGGCGCAGAACACTGAAGCTTTCTTT